This TCR beta chain emerged from a study of a mutant IDH1 vaccine in newly diagnosed glioma. For the study at large: Vaccination began 4-6 weeks post radiotherapy alone, or with temozolomide cycles.

On this clone: Its specificity is unknown.

The protocol was immunoSEQ multiplex PCR, while the TCRdb copy is restricted to in-frame clones and leaves out a portion. This sample has some 60,000 clones; 70% to 85% occur once, and the top ten carry roughly 3.5%. Time point indicated: week 11, during vaccination. It was 300 ug of mutant IDH1 20-mer peptide that made up each vaccine dose, given with topical imiquimod. The length of the CDR3 is 15 residues. The sequence was collected from a young man with glioma. The chain is built from TRBV21-1 and TRBJ2-7; the D call TRBD1 from the table was never checked on the DNA. TRBV21-1 is a pseudogene locus. Here the sequenced sample was PBMCs, taken from a glioma patient whose treatment included an IDH1 peptide vaccine. CDR3 DNA: TGTGCCAGCAGCAAATGGCACAGGGGGCTGGAAGAGCAGTACTTC. Translating gives CASSKWHRGLEEQYF.